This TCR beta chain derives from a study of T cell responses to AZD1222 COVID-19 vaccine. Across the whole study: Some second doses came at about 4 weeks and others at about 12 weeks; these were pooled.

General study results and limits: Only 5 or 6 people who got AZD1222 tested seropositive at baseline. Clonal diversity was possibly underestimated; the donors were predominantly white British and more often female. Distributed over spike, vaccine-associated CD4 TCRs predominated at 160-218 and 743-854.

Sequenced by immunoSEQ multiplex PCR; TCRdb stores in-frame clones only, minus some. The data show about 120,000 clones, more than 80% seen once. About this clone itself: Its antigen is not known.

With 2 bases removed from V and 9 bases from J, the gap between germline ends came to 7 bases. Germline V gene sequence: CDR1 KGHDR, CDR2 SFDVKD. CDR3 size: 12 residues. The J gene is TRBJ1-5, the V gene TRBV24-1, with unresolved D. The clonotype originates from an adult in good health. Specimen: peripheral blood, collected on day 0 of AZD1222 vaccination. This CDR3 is CATSDSDGPQHF. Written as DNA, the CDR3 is TGTGCCACCAGTGATTCCGATGGGCCCCAGCATTTT.